This T cell receptor beta chain was retrieved from a study of T cells in Graves' hyperthyroidism and ophthalmopathy (dated by TCRdb to the late 2010s). At the level of the whole study: Peripheral blood samples were taken at the time of initial diagnosis, prior to any treatment. To identify distinguishing TCR V-J signatures, a discovery cohort of about a hundred patients was used, comprising under 45 with Graves' ophthalmopathy and under 60 with stable Graves' hyperthyroidism. Whether ophthalmopathy could be predicted prospectively was tested in an independent validation cohort made up of roughly 19 hyperthyroidism patients plus 17 patients who later progressed to ophthalmopathy. The approximately 95 discovery patients were divided at random into training and test sets in a 7:3 ratio. The study also compared thyroid tissue and blood T-cell repertoires from several Graves' hyperthyroidism patients. After blood sampling, hyperthyroidism patients were treated with methimazole at a starting dose of 30 mg daily, and ophthalmopathy patients were treated with high-dose intravenous methylprednisolone. The paper reports TCR Vbeta CDR3 sequencing of roughly 140 peripheral blood samples: approximately 41 ophthalmopathy, fewer than 80 hyperthyroidism and approximately 17 progressor patients. What the work shows at the level of the full study, not this receptor alone: No statistical method was used to set the sample size in advance, and investigators knew the group allocation. Most expanded thyroid clonotypes (frequency above 0.001) were also detected in blood, a finding suggesting that blood repertoires may reflect thyroid immune responses. In validation, the model predicted progression to ophthalmopathy with approximately 71% sensitivity and about 73% specificity, a median of around 6.6 months before onset. Ophthalmopathy was separated from stable hyperthyroidism by a 13 V-J signature model, with approximately 90% sensitivity and around 81% specificity obtained in cross-validation and 80%/75% obtained in testing.

The TCR beta CDR3 regions were amplified from RNA transcripts. The TCR CDR3 was subjected to a first round of RT-PCR using the HTBI primer set and the Qiagen OneStep RT-PCR kit. Libraries were constructed in a second round of multiplex PCR, after which size selection and purification were carried out. The libraries were sequenced on an Illumina HiSeq2000 using paired-end 100 bp reads. In the source study's methods: SOAPnuke was used to process the raw data, removing reads that contained adapters or uncalled bases, had a mean Phred below 15, or lacked an exact match to the constant primer or identifier. COPE v1.2.5 was used to merge the high-quality paired reads, and each unique nucleotide sequence was defined as a clonotype. MiTCR v1.1 was used to align clonotypes to the IMGT TRBV, TRBD and TRBJ reference segments. The analysis included only V-J combinations with a frequency above 0.0001, which together covered more than 99% of the repertoires. A TCS score was defined as the ratio of F50 (clonal expansion) to E x V (chaos), with BLOSUM62-based TCRdist applied between CDR3 peptides within each V-J. Welch's t-statistics and random forest reduced some 510 V-J features to about 12, which were used in a naive Bayes classifier (R e1071). The public reads were reanalyzed by TCRdb: fastp trimming at Q25, MiXCR alignment, in-frame beta chains only. Each entry is one CDR3 protein sequence, shown with its most common DNA and genes. TCRdb, not the authors, supplied the V and J calls. For this sample there are 360,000 or so distinct CDR3 sequences; about 18% appear just once. Of the sample, approximately 4% falls within the top ten clones.

This clonotype occurred many times. The antigen it binds to is not known. No base-level quality is on record; no much larger clone is a single base apart. V is shortened by 1 base, J by 7 bases, and the region joining them spans 5 bases. From the germline V gene, CDR1 is SGDLS and CDR2 is YYNGEE. Reading from cysteine to phenylalanine, the CDR3 counts 12 amino acids. The entry retains the CDR3 DNA only, 36 bases that are in frame from base 1. Stable Graves' hyperthyroidism was defined as the absence of progression to ophthalmopathy over 18 months of follow-up. Hyperthyroidism patients were newly diagnosed, with disease duration under 2 months, and aged 18 to 65 years. Any patient with an uncontrolled infection, another autoimmune disease, pregnancy or lactation was excluded. Diagnoses relied on clinical symptoms, serum thyroxine and TRAb, thyroid ultrasound and orbital computed tomography. PBMCs were isolated from about 10 ml of fresh peripheral blood by Ficoll-Paque density gradient centrifugation. Total RNA was extracted using Trizol reagent, and RNA quality was assessed on an Agilent 2100 Bioanalyzer.

The sequence was obtained from a woman aged 18-29 years with Graves' hyperthyroidism. The V gene is TRBV9 and the J gene is TRBJ2-2; no D segment can be confidently identified. The sample taken for sequencing was blood. CDR3 protein: CASSVLLGELFF. The bases are TGTGCCAGCAGCGTACTCCTCGGGGAGCTGTTTTTT. Extended through the reference TRBV9 and TRBJ2-2 proteins, this CDR3 yields the full variable domain: DSGVTQTPKHLITATGQRVTLRCSPRSGDLSVYWYQQSLDQGLQFLIQYYNGEERAKGNILERFSAQQFPDLHSELNLSSLELGDSALYFCASSVLLGELFFGEGSRLTVL.